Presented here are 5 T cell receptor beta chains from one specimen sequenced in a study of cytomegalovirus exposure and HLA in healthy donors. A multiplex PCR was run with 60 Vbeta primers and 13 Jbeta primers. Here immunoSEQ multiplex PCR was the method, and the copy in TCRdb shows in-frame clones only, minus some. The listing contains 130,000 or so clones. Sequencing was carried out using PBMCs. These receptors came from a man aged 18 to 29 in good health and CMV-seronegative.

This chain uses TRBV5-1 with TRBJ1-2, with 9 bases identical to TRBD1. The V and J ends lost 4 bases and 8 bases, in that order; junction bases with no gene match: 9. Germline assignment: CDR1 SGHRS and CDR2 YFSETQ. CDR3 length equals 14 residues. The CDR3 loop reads CASSAAGTGRGYTF. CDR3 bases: TGCGCCAGCAGCGCTGCCGGGACAGGGAGGGGCTACACCTTC.

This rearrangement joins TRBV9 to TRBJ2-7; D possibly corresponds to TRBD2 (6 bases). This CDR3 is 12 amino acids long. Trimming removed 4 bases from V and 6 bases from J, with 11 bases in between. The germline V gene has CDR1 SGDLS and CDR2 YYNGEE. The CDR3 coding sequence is TGTGCCAGCAGCCCCGGGGGATCCGAGCAGTACTTC. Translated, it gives CASSPGGSEQYF.

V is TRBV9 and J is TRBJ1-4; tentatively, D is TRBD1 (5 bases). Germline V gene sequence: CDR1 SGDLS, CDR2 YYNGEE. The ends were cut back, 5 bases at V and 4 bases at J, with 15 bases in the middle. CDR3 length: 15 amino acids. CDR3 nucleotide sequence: TGTGCCAGCAGTGGCCCCGGGGGAAATAATGAAAAACTGTTTTTT. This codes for CASSGPGGNNEKLFF.

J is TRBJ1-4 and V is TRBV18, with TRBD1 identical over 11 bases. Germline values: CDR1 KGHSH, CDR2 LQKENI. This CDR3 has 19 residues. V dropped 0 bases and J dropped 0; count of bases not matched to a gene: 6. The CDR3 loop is CASSPPRGTGGPTNEKLFF. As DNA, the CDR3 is TGTGCCAGCTCACCACCCAGGGGGACAGGGGGACCAACTAATGAAAAACTGTTTTTT.

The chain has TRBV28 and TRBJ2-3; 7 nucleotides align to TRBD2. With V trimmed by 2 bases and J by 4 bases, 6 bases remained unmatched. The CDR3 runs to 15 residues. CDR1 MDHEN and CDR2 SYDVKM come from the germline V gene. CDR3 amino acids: CASSLGGSSADTQYF. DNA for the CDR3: TGTGCCAGCAGTTTAGGCGGGAGCAGCGCAGATACGCAGTATTTT.